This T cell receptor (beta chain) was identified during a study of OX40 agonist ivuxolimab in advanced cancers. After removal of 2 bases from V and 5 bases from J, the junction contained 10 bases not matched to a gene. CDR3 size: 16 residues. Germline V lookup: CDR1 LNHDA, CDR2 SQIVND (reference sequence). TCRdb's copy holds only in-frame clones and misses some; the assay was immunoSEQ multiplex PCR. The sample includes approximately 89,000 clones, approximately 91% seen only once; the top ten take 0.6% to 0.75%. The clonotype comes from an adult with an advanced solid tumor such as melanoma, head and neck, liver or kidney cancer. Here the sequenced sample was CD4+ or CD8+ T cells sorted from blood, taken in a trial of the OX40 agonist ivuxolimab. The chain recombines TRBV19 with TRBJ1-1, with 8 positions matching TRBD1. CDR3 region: CASSIKRGRGQTEAFF. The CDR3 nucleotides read TGTGCCAGTAGTATAAAACGGGGCAGGGGGCAGACTGAAGCTTTCTTT.